What follows are 10 T cell receptor beta chains derived from one specimen sequenced in a study of T cell repertoires in cytomegalovirus infection. Each CDR3 protein is one row after TCRdb ran MiXCR on the reads. In the table there are under 150,000 distinct CDR3 sequences, 7% to 10% of which are singletons. The source material was PBMCs. The receptors were sampled from a human donor in good health (CMV status not recorded). Some clones in this sample may be carry-over from other donors' samples.

This clonotype was picked up a small number of times. J is TRBJ2-3 and V is TRBV19, with a possible D match to TRBD1 (6 bases). The CDR3 contains 14 residues. Germline V gene data show CDR1 as LNHDA and CDR2 as SQIVND (reference sequence). The V and J ends lost 5 bases and 1 base respectively, with 10 bases between them. Here the CDR3 reads CASSAWTGTDTQYF. The CDR3 nucleotides are TGTGCCAGTAGTGCTTGGACAGGCACAGATACGCAGTATTTT. Together with reference TRBV19 and TRBJ2-3, the CDR3 gives the full variable domain: DGGITQSPKYLFRKEGQNVTLSCEQNLNHDAMYWYRQDPGQGLRLIYYSQIVNDFQKGDIAEGYSVSREKKESFPLTVTSAQKNPTAFYLCASSAWTGTDTQYFGPGTRLTVL.

This clonotype occurred many times. CDR3: CASSFGDRVYGGQYF. The DNA for the CDR3 is TGTGCCAGCAGTTTTGGAGACAGGGTCTATGGTGGGCAGTATTTT. V and J are TRBV28 and TRBJ2-3; 7 bases are shared with TRBD1. The V gene's germline CDR1 is MDHEN and CDR2 SYDVKM. V shed 3 bases and J 11 bases; nucleotides not matched to a gene: 14. This CDR3 has 15 residues.

The chain links TRBV2 to TRBJ2-2; possibly TRBD1 for D (7 bases). This CDR3 is built from 14 residues. CDR1 and CDR2 from the germline V gene are SNHLY and FYNNEI. Trimming removed 7 bases at V and 6 bases at J, with 15 bases between. CDR3 DNA: TGTGCCAGCAAGGAGGAGGGGGCCTCCGGGGAGCTGTTTTTT. It translates to CASKEEGASGELFF.

This clonotype appeared a few times. This chain links TRBV20-1 with TRBJ2-3; TRBD1 might be the D (7 bases). The length of the CDR3 is 15 residues. Germline V gene lookup returns CDR1 DFQATT and CDR2 SNEGSKA (reference sequence). Trimming removed 6 bases at V and 0 bases at J, with 16 bases between. CDR3 nucleotides: TGCAGTGCCCCTTTGGAGGGGGCAAGCACAGATACGCAGTATTTT. Translation: CSAPLEGASTDTQYF.

This clonotype turned up a few times. This chain joins TRBV5-1 and TRBJ1-5, with 7 nucleotides matching TRBD1. V lost 3 bases and J lost 0; bases outside the gene matches: 12. The CDR3 covers 18 residues. From germline, CDR1 is SGHRS and CDR2 YFSETQ. This CDR3 is CASSWTLTGQNSNQPQHF. The CDR3 nucleotides are TGCGCCAGCAGCTGGACCTTGACAGGGCAAAATAGCAATCAGCCCCAGCATTTT.

This clonotype came up many times. The J gene is TRBJ1-1, the V gene TRBV5-6; the D is unclear. Trimming stripped 2 bases from V and 4 bases from J, with 6 bases between. Germline V gives CDR1 SGHDT, CDR2 YYEEEE. The CDR3 consists of 12 residues. CDR3 residues: CASSFTSTEAFF. The CDR3 DNA reads as TGTGCCAGCAGCTTCACTAGCACTGAAGCTTTCTTT.

This clonotype was counted between two and nine times. The CDR3 sequence is CATSGGDSLETQYF. CDR3 nucleotides: TGTGCCACGAGCGGGGGAGACAGCCTGGAGACCCAGTACTTC. The V gene is TRBV15, the J gene TRBJ2-5; 8 positions match TRBD2. This CDR3 region has 14 residues. Germline lookup yields CDR1 LNHNV and CDR2 YYDKDF (reference sequence). With V trimmed by 9 bases and J by 5 bases, 11 bases remained unmatched.

This clonotype was seen at least ten times. The rearrangement joins TRBV6-1 to TRBJ2-4; 8 bases map to TRBD2. Germline values: CDR1 MNHNS, CDR2 SASEGT. This CDR3 comprises 16 residues. The V gene end was trimmed by 2 bases and the J gene end by 1 base; junction bases not matched to a gene: 4. CDR3 DNA sequence: TGTGCCAGCAGTGAATTACCGGGAGGGGCCAAAAACATTCAGTACTTC. Translation gives CASSELPGGAKNIQYF.

This clonotype was detected a few times. The chain joins TRBV15 to TRBJ2-3, with D perhaps matching TRBD2 (6 bases). Germline loops: CDR1 LNHNV, CDR2 YYDKDF (reference sequence). CDR3 length: 15 residues. V gave up 4 bases and J gave up 0 bases, with 11 bases separating them. CDR3 nucleotide sequence: TGTGCCACCAGCAATCCGGGACTCAGCACAGATACGCAGTATTTT. This codes for CATSNPGLSTDTQYF.

On this clonotype itself: A read error may explain this, as a much larger clone is one base away. This chain links TRBV29-1 with TRBJ1-1, with D tentatively TRBD1 (5 bases). This CDR3 contains 12 residues. In germline, CDR1 is SQVTM, CDR2 ANQGSEA. V dropped 7 bases and J dropped 3 bases, with 12 bases sitting between them. The chain's CDR3 is CSARTPDTEAFF. The CDR3 DNA sequence: TGCAGCGCCAGGACACCCGACACTGAAGCTTTCTTT.